This T cell receptor (beta chain) was captured by sequencing in a study of T cell changes during pregnancy in multiple sclerosis. Profiled with immunoSEQ multiplex PCR; TCRdb holds only in-frame clones, not every one. The table shows around 12,000 clones, with more than 70% occurring only once. Germline V gene lookup returns CDR1 SEHNR and CDR2 FQNEAQ (reference sequence). The CDR3 runs to 17 residues. J was trimmed by 6 bases and V by 5 bases; bases with no gene match: 14. This sample comprised CD8+ T cells from peripheral blood mononuclear cells, obtained in the second trimester of pregnancy. The chain joins TRBV7-9 to TRBJ2-3; 10 positions match TRBD2. This receptor was identified in a female donor in good health, enrolled as a control in a pregnancy study. The CDR3 sequence: CASSPTVSGGATDTQYF. The CDR3 DNA sequence: TGTGCCAGCAGCCCGACGGTGAGCGGGGGGGCAACTGATACGCAGTATTTT.